This T cell receptor beta chain was documented in a study of T cell changes during pregnancy in multiple sclerosis. This CDR3 spans 16 amino acids. The germline V gene has CDR1 SGHDN and CDR2 FVKESK. Trimming took off 4 bases at V and 0 bases at J, with 13 bases between the two ends. Clones were read by immunoSEQ multiplex PCR, and TCRdb kept only the in-frame ones, dropping some. The profile shows around 69,000 clones, 90% of them singletons. The chain has TRBV14 and TRBJ1-5; D ambiguous. Material: peripheral blood, obtained in the second trimester of pregnancy. The origin of this receptor is a female donor in good health, enrolled as a control in a pregnancy study. The CDR3 protein is CASSPSSYYSNQPQHF. The CDR3 bases are TGTGCCAGCAGCCCTTCATCATACTATAGCAATCAGCCCCAGCATTTT.